This T cell receptor beta chain was profiled in a study of cytomegalovirus exposure and HLA in healthy donors. Study at large: An earlier analysis identified 120 million or so unique TCR beta sequences in about 190 million T cells.

With 60 Vbeta and 13 Jbeta primers, the PCR was carried out. The repertoire was sequenced with immunoSEQ multiplex PCR; TCRdb's copy has only in-frame clones and lacks some. The table includes about 200,000 clones, about 77% detected once. CDR3 length: 14 amino acids. Germline V CDR1 and CDR2: LNHNV, YYDKDF (reference sequence). On this clone: An end of the junction does not agree with germline; a read error may underlie this.

This sequence was found in a woman under 40 in good health and CMV-seropositive. The sample comprised PBMCs. V usage is TRBV15 and J usage is TRBJ2-7, with D maybe TRBD1 (6 bases). DNA of the CDR3: TGTGCCACCAGCAGACCTCGAGCCGGGACACCTTTCCACTTC. This translates into CATSRPRAGTPFHF.